This T cell receptor beta chain stems from a study of blood T cell repertoires in COVID-19. As for the study in general: PBMCs, B-cell-depleted T cells, or T cells were the source of the cDNA or gDNA that made up the material.

This CDR3 spans 15 amino acids. Germline CDR1 is SGHNT and CDR2 is YYREEE (reference sequence). V dropped 4 bases and J dropped 0; count of bases not matched to a gene: 5. Sequencing used immunoSEQ multiplex PCR; TCRdb keeps in-frame clones, though not all of them. The sample records approximately 100,000 clones, over 70% being singletons. This sequence originates from a man in his sixties or seventies with acute or convalescent COVID-19. Sequenced material: peripheral blood. The rearrangement links TRBV5-4 to TRBJ2-5, with 8 nucleotides matching TRBD1. CDR3 sequence: CASSPTGEYQETQYF. CDR3 DNA sequence: TGTGCCAGCAGCCCGACAGGGGAGTACCAAGAGACCCAGTACTTC.